Given below is one T cell receptor (beta chain) in context. There is no known antigen for this receptor. Base qualities are not recorded, but no much larger clone differs from it by a single base. These data originate in a study of blood T cell repertoires in COVID-19 (dated by TCRdb to the early 2020s). Background for the entire study: Samples covering the acute and convalescent phases of COVID-19 were provided by collaborators in the United States, Italy and Spain. The prospective study material was composed of cDNA or gDNA derived from T cells, B-cell-depleted T cells, or PBMCs. Subjects who had been exposed to COVID-19, were actively infected with it, or had recovered from it provided the deeply sampled blood TCRbeta repertoires that made up the dataset. Where available, HLA class I and class II types were taken from metadata supplied by the sample provider and were not determined by assay-based typing. Sample metadata almost always included a de-identified subject ID, COVID-19 status, age in years and sex. A freely available public database, intended as a resource for researchers studying the immune response to SARS-CoV-2, is where the repertoires were released. The samples were drawn from two sources: the first 160 participants of the ongoing ImmuneRACE study, and about 1,300 subjects contributed by 6 global collaborators. Overall study results and their limits: The amount of clinical and demographic metadata varied by source and participant and was provided uncurated.

The germline V gene specifies MNHNS as CDR1 and SASEGT as CDR2. V and J lose 2 bases and 4 bases, and a span of 12 bases separates them. The CDR3, cysteine through phenylalanine, is 15 amino acids long. The DNA shown is the 45-base CDR3, in frame from base 1. The collaborating institutions used their own protocols to collect whole blood in K2EDTA tubes. Collaborator samples were shipped for TCRbeta analysis as frozen whole blood, isolated PBMCs, or DNA extracted from either sample type. TCRbeta CDR3 regions were amplified from genomic DNA by means of the immunoSEQ Assay, a bias-controlled multiplex PCR. The original methods were these. Nucleated cell counts per sample were estimated from amplification of reference gene primers within the assay. To quantify the absolute abundance of each unique TCRbeta CDR3 rearrangement, sequence reads were collapsed and filtered. Productive Simpson clonality was computed per sample as the square root of Simpson's diversity index over productive rearrangements. TCRdb carries this immuneACCESS record with in-frame sequences only. Its versions omit some clonotypes, under half of them owing to an unresolved V gene in the studies checked, with the rest unexplained. V, J and clone size are taken as reported in that table, and D and trimming were inferred from the DNA itself. The sample includes around 300,000 clones, with 80% to 90% observed a single time. The ten largest clones capture 3.7% of the sample.

This receptor was obtained from a woman aged 40-49 years with acute or convalescent COVID-19. This chain is built from TRBV6-1 and TRBJ1-5, and perhaps TRBD1 as D gene, on 6 matching bases. Sequenced sample: peripheral blood. The sequenced DNA: TGTGCCAGCAGTGAAACAGGACAGCCTAATCAGCCCCAGCATTTT. Translated, it reads CASSETGQPNQPQHF.